A selection of T cell receptor beta chains follows, all from one sample in a study of shared clonotypes between healthy human individuals. Measured with immunoSEQ multiplex PCR; TCRdb has only the in-frame clones, and not every one. The sample includes approximately 470,000 clones, roughly 80% of them seen just once. The sequencing input was PBMCs. The receptors derive from a woman aged 40 to 50 in good health. Some clones in this sample may be carry-over from other donors' samples. The CDR3 runs from the conserved cysteine through the conserved F or W.

v_gene: TRBV6-5; j_gene: TRBJ1-1; CDR3aa: CASSLQGKVTEAFF
v_gene: TRBV14; j_gene: TRBJ2-3; CDR3aa: CASSQEAGVYGDTQYF
v_gene: TRBV7-7; j_gene: TRBJ1-1; CDR3aa: CASSLIDRVEAFF
v_gene: TRBV2; j_gene: TRBJ1-5; CDR3aa: CASSEVGGQVVDQPQHF
v_gene: TRBV4-2; j_gene: TRBJ1-2; CDR3aa: CASSQVGVDGYTF
v_gene: TRBV11-2; j_gene: TRBJ1-4; CDR3aa: CASSLGEKLFF
v_gene: TRBV5-6; j_gene: TRBJ2-1; CDR3aa: CASSPLSGSSVYNEQFF
v_gene: TRBV2; j_gene: TRBJ2-1; CDR3aa: CASSKGQNPYNEQFF
v_gene: TRBV6-5; j_gene: TRBJ1-4; CDR3aa: CASSFDRIGEKLFF
v_gene: TRBV10-3; j_gene: TRBJ2-7; CDR3aa: CASHLTGGLGVQYF
v_gene: TRBV10-3; j_gene: TRBJ2-1; CDR3aa: CAISERTQGQGWNEQFF
v_gene: TRBV11-2; j_gene: TRBJ2-7; CDR3aa: CASSLDLPMRGQPYEQYF
v_gene: TRBV15; j_gene: TRBJ2-1; CDR3aa: CATSSGLANEQFF
v_gene: TRBV10-3; j_gene: TRBJ1-5; CDR3aa: CATLEGTYSNQPQHF
v_gene: TRBV19; j_gene: TRBJ1-4; CDR3aa: CASSIAGDSNEKLFF
v_gene: TRBV14; j_gene: TRBJ2-1; CDR3aa: CASSQDRGWNEQFF
v_gene: TRBV11-1; j_gene: TRBJ1-3; CDR3aa: CASSFVPGGNTIYF
v_gene: TRBV28; j_gene: TRBJ2-5; CDR3aa: CASSLAAPETQYF
v_gene: TRBV2; j_gene: TRBJ2-2; CDR3aa: CATRTGGWTGELFF
v_gene: TRBV20-1; j_gene: TRBJ2-1; CDR3aa: CSATTSGRHFF
v_gene: TRBV6-6; j_gene: TRBJ2-3; CDR3aa: CASSAPETSGADTQYF
v_gene: TRBV7-2; j_gene: TRBJ1-2; CDR3aa: CASSLMGPYGYTF
v_gene: TRBV5-1; j_gene: TRBJ1-2; CDR3aa: CASSEQGNYGYTF
v_gene: TRBV30; j_gene: TRBJ2-5; CDR3aa: CAWGTSGDKETQYF
v_gene: TRBV5-1; j_gene: TRBJ2-1; CDR3aa: CASSTGLEVNEQFF
v_gene: TRBV29-1; j_gene: TRBJ2-2; CDR3aa: CSVAGPNTGELFF
v_gene: TRBV5-1; j_gene: TRBJ2-1; CDR3aa: CASSLRGLAGANEQFF
v_gene: TRBV30; j_gene: TRBJ1-1; CDR3aa: CAWSADRVNTEAFF
v_gene: TRBV9; j_gene: TRBJ1-3; CDR3aa: CASSPRPFSGNTIYF
v_gene: TRBV4-1; j_gene: TRBJ2-7; CDR3aa: CASSQFIGTLAGGFYEQYF
v_gene: TRBV6-1; j_gene: TRBJ2-7; CDR3aa: CASRPGHRSYEQYF
v_gene: TRBV6-5; j_gene: TRBJ1-1; CDR3aa: CASNYRGRGVAFF
v_gene: TRBV7-9; j_gene: TRBJ2-1; CDR3aa: CASSLSGTGVYEQFF
v_gene: TRBV19; j_gene: TRBJ1-2; CDR3aa: CASTPQSHGGPAYGYTF
v_gene: TRBV28; j_gene: TRBJ2-1; CDR3aa: CASRGTSGIGEQFF
v_gene: TRBV7-7; j_gene: TRBJ2-2; CDR3aa: CASSSGLAGGSNTGELFF
v_gene: TRBV4-2; j_gene: TRBJ1-2; CDR3aa: CASSLDRGSYGYTF
v_gene: TRBV5-1; j_gene: TRBJ2-3; CDR3aa: CASSKEGVTDTQYF
v_gene: TRBV18; j_gene: TRBJ2-6; CDR3aa: CASSGGVSGANVLTF
v_gene: TRBV7-8; j_gene: TRBJ2-7; CDR3aa: CASSPLGLAEAYEQYF
v_gene: TRBV5-1; j_gene: TRBJ1-1; CDR3aa: CASSLVPGINTEAFF
v_gene: TRBV5-1; j_gene: TRBJ2-1; CDR3aa: CASSLVAGGANEQFF
v_gene: TRBV10-3; j_gene: TRBJ1-5; CDR3aa: CAISEGSNQPQHF
v_gene: TRBV10-3; j_gene: TRBJ1-4; CDR3aa: CAIRAGTGGVVTNEKLFF
v_gene: TRBV5-1; j_gene: TRBJ2-1; CDR3aa: CASSLDLGGSYNEQFF
v_gene: TRBV19; j_gene: TRBJ2-7; CDR3aa: CASSTPGLALYEQYF
v_gene: TRBV19; j_gene: TRBJ1-2; CDR3aa: CASTPTGFGYTF
v_gene: TRBV2; j_gene: TRBJ2-1; CDR3aa: CASSEGLAGGYNEQFF
v_gene: TRBV5-4; j_gene: TRBJ2-1; CDR3aa: CASSRRAYSYNEQFF
v_gene: TRBV5-6; j_gene: TRBJ1-1; CDR3aa: CASSRLGGSNEAFF
v_gene: TRBV27; j_gene: TRBJ1-2; CDR3aa: CASSLWGRDGYTF
v_gene: TRBV5-1; j_gene: TRBJ1-3; CDR3aa: CASSPGLSSSGNTIYF
v_gene: TRBV5-1; j_gene: TRBJ2-7; CDR3aa: CASSPGQTSGIYEQYF
v_gene: TRBV10-3; j_gene: TRBJ2-7; CDR3aa: CAISLGTGSSYEQYF
v_gene: TRBV29-1; j_gene: TRBJ2-5; CDR3aa: CSVGWGVQETQYF